This is a list of T cell receptor beta chains from one sample in a study of T cell changes during pregnancy in multiple sclerosis. TCRdb's table, derived via immunoSEQ multiplex PCR, lists solely in-frame clones and lacks some. The sample carries under 95,000 clones, roughly 90% recorded once. The sample in question was peripheral blood, obtained in the second trimester of pregnancy. These receptor sequences come from a female donor with multiple sclerosis, enrolled in a pregnancy study. The CDR3 runs from the conserved cysteine through the conserved F or W. A D gene is named only where the DNA matches it firmly. Size is omitted from some rows. Given values are once, few, many or a class for expanded clones.

abundance: NA; v_gene: TRBV7-9; d_gene: NA; j_gene: TRBJ1-3; CDR3aa: CASSDTGSGNTIYF; CDR3nt: TGTGCCAGCAGCGACACGGGGTCTGGAAACACCATATATTTT
abundance: NA; v_gene: TRBV30; d_gene: NA; j_gene: TRBJ1-1; CDR3aa: CAWSGQVNTEAFF; CDR3nt: TGTGCCTGGAGTGGACAGGTGAACACTGAAGCTTTCTTT
abundance: few; v_gene: TRBV12-5; d_gene: TRBD1; j_gene: TRBJ2-1; CDR3aa: CASGQDRGRRDEQFF; CDR3nt: TGTGCTAGTGGTCAGGACAGGGGGCGTAGGGATGAGCAGTTCTTC
abundance: NA; v_gene: TRBV5-1; d_gene: TRBD1; j_gene: TRBJ1-1; CDR3aa: CASSLAPGGNTEAFF; CDR3nt: TGCGCCAGCAGCTTGGCCCCAGGGGGGAACACTGAAGCTTTCTTT
abundance: NA; v_gene: TRBV25-1; d_gene: NA; j_gene: TRBJ1-1; CDR3aa: CASSESANTEAFF; CDR3nt: TGTGCCAGCAGTGAGAGTGCGAACACTGAAGCTTTCTTT
abundance: NA; v_gene: TRBV27; d_gene: NA; j_gene: TRBJ1-6; CDR3aa: CASSFSGVGYNSPLHF; CDR3nt: TGTGCCAGCAGTTTCTCAGGGGTCGGCTATAATTCACCCCTCCACTTT
abundance: NA; v_gene: TRBV5-4; d_gene: NA; j_gene: TRBJ2-1; CDR3aa: CASSSAVGGGPRNEQFF; CDR3nt: TGTGCCAGCAGCTCCGCCGTGGGCGGGGGCCCCAGGAATGAGCAGTTCTTC
abundance: NA; v_gene: TRBV5-6; d_gene: NA; j_gene: TRBJ1-2; CDR3aa: CASSLIGAQNYGYTF; CDR3nt: TGTGCCAGCAGCTTAATAGGGGCTCAGAACTATGGCTACACCTTC
abundance: once; v_gene: TRBV7-3; d_gene: TRBD2; j_gene: TRBJ2-3; CDR3aa: CASSLERGAADTQYF; CDR3nt: TGTGCCAGCAGCTTAGAGCGGGGGGCTGCAGATACGCAGTATTTT
abundance: NA; v_gene: TRBV6-1; d_gene: TRBD1; j_gene: TRBJ2-5; CDR3aa: CASSGQGAGETQYF; CDR3nt: TGTGCCAGCAGTGGGCAGGGGGCCGGGGAGACCCAGTACTTC
abundance: NA; v_gene: TRBV15; d_gene: TRBD1; j_gene: TRBJ2-7; CDR3aa: CATSRDNGQGASYEQYF; CDR3nt: TGTGCCACCAGCAGAGATAACGGACAGGGAGCCTCCTACGAGCAGTACTTC
abundance: NA; v_gene: TRBV30; d_gene: NA; j_gene: TRBJ2-7; CDR3aa: CAWGERYSYEQYF; CDR3nt: TGTGCCTGGGGAGAAAGGTATTCCTACGAGCAGTACTTC
abundance: NA; v_gene: TRBV7-8; d_gene: TRBD2; j_gene: TRBJ2-1; CDR3aa: CASSYGMKAGGQDEQFF; CDR3nt: TGTGCCAGCAGCTACGGGATGAAAGCGGGGGGGCAGGATGAGCAGTTCTTC
abundance: NA; v_gene: TRBV5-4; d_gene: NA; j_gene: TRBJ2-2; CDR3aa: CASSLGGASTGELFF; CDR3nt: TGTGCCAGCAGCTTGGGTGGGGCAAGCACCGGGGAGCTGTTTTTT
abundance: once; v_gene: TRBV6-6; d_gene: TRBD1; j_gene: TRBJ1-1; CDR3aa: CASSYSGTAEAFF; CDR3nt: TGTGCCAGCAGTTACTCAGGGACAGCCGAAGCTTTCTTT
abundance: NA; v_gene: TRBV21-1; d_gene: NA; j_gene: TRBJ2-7; CDR3aa: CASSKAFTGQFEQYF; CDR3nt: TGTGCCAGCAGCAAAGCTTTTACAGGTCAATTCGAGCAGTACTTC
abundance: NA; v_gene: TRBV27; d_gene: NA; j_gene: TRBJ2-3; CDR3aa: CASSFASPGLRLGTQYF; CDR3nt: TGTGCCAGCAGTTTCGCCAGCCCTGGGCTAAGATTGGGTACGCAGTATTTT
abundance: NA; v_gene: TRBV9; d_gene: NA; j_gene: TRBJ2-5; CDR3aa: CASSATPGHLSETQYF; CDR3nt: TGTGCCAGCAGCGCCACGCCGGGACATCTCTCGGAGACCCAGTACTTC
abundance: NA; v_gene: TRBV12-5; d_gene: TRBD1; j_gene: TRBJ1-3; CDR3aa: CASGLYQGAFVGNTIYF; CDR3nt: TGTGCTAGTGGTTTGTATCAGGGGGCGTTTGTTGGAAACACCATATATTTT
abundance: NA; v_gene: TRBV6-6; d_gene: TRBD1; j_gene: TRBJ2-1; CDR3aa: CASSDGQGARNEQFF; CDR3nt: TGTGCCAGCAGTGATGGACAGGGGGCAAGGAATGAGCAGTTCTTC
abundance: NA; v_gene: TRBV19; d_gene: NA; j_gene: TRBJ2-7; CDR3aa: CASSISAGTYEQYF; CDR3nt: TGTGCCAGTAGTATTTCGGCGGGAACTTACGAGCAGTACTTC
abundance: NA; v_gene: TRBV19; d_gene: TRBD1; j_gene: TRBJ1-4; CDR3aa: CASSPGTGLTNEKLFF; CDR3nt: TGTGCCAGTAGTCCCGGGACAGGACTAACTAATGAAAAACTGTTTTTT
abundance: NA; v_gene: TRBV5-6; d_gene: TRBD1; j_gene: TRBJ1-5; CDR3aa: CASSQVGQVNQPQHF; CDR3nt: TGTGCCAGCAGCCAAGTAGGACAGGTCAATCAGCCCCAGCATTTT
abundance: NA; v_gene: TRBV7-3; d_gene: TRBD1; j_gene: TRBJ2-1; CDR3aa: CASSPEDRANNEQFF; CDR3nt: TGTGCCAGCAGCCCTGAGGACAGGGCCAACAATGAGCAGTTCTTC
abundance: NA; v_gene: TRBV6-5; d_gene: NA; j_gene: TRBJ1-1; CDR3aa: CASKQGKGTEAFF; CDR3nt: TGTGCCAGCAAACAGGGTAAAGGCACTGAAGCTTTCTTT
abundance: NA; v_gene: TRBV28; d_gene: NA; j_gene: TRBJ1-1; CDR3aa: CASRLFQMNTEAFF; CDR3nt: TGTGCCAGCAGACTTTTTCAAATGAACACTGAAGCTTTCTTT
abundance: once; v_gene: TRBV6-5; d_gene: TRBD2; j_gene: TRBJ2-1; CDR3aa: CASSYAGGLSYNEQFF; CDR3nt: TGTGCCAGCAGTTACGCGGGAGGGCTATCCTACAATGAGCAGTTCTTC
abundance: NA; v_gene: TRBV5-1; d_gene: NA; j_gene: TRBJ2-1; CDR3aa: CASSLPRGYNEQFF; CDR3nt: TGCGCCAGCAGCTTGCCGAGAGGTTACAATGAGCAGTTCTTC
abundance: NA; v_gene: TRBV10-2; d_gene: NA; j_gene: TRBJ1-4; CDR3aa: CASSATAFNEKLFF; CDR3nt: TGCGCCAGCAGTGCGACAGCCTTTAATGAAAAACTGTTTTTT
abundance: NA; v_gene: TRBV6-1; d_gene: TRBD2; j_gene: TRBJ2-7; CDR3aa: CASSEEFGGVYEQYF; CDR3nt: TGTGCCAGCAGTGAAGAGTTTGGGGGGGTCTACGAGCAGTACTTC
abundance: NA; v_gene: TRBV28; d_gene: NA; j_gene: TRBJ1-2; CDR3aa: CASSFSTGIYGYTF; CDR3nt: TGTGCCAGCAGTTTCTCAACGGGGATTTATGGCTACACCTTC
abundance: once; v_gene: TRBV30; d_gene: TRBD2; j_gene: TRBJ2-7; CDR3aa: CAWSVGSSGRYEQYF; CDR3nt: TGTGCCTGGAGTGTAGGGAGTAGCGGGAGGTACGAGCAGTACTTC
abundance: NA; v_gene: TRBV27; d_gene: TRBD1; j_gene: TRBJ2-7; CDR3aa: CASSQDREWYEQYF; CDR3nt: TGTGCCAGCAGCCAGGACAGGGAATGGTACGAGCAGTACTTC
abundance: NA; v_gene: TRBV18; d_gene: TRBD1; j_gene: TRBJ2-1; CDR3aa: CASSPIGTGAYNEQFF; CDR3nt: TGTGCCAGCTCACCAATAGGGACAGGCGCTTACAATGAGCAGTTCTTC
abundance: NA; v_gene: TRBV28; d_gene: NA; j_gene: TRBJ2-3; CDR3aa: CASSLIRHTTDTQYF; CDR3nt: TGTGCCAGCAGTTTAATCAGGCATACGACAGATACGCAGTATTTT
abundance: NA; v_gene: TRBV2; d_gene: TRBD1; j_gene: TRBJ2-7; CDR3aa: CASSAGTGVFREQYF; CDR3nt: TGTGCCAGCAGTGCTGGGACAGGAGTTTTTCGTGAGCAGTACTTC
abundance: NA; v_gene: TRBV18; d_gene: TRBD1; j_gene: TRBJ2-7; CDR3aa: CASSSYGTASYEQYF; CDR3nt: TGTGCCAGCTCATCCTATGGGACAGCTTCCTACGAGCAGTACTTC
abundance: once; v_gene: TRBV6-1; d_gene: TRBD1; j_gene: TRBJ1-2; CDR3aa: CASSEAGDRVGYGYTF; CDR3nt: TGTGCCAGCAGTGAAGCGGGGGACAGGGTAGGGTATGGCTACACCTTC
abundance: NA; v_gene: TRBV7-3; d_gene: TRBD2; j_gene: TRBJ2-2; CDR3aa: CASSQNPTSGRSGELFF; CDR3nt: TGTGCCAGCAGCCAAAACCCCACTAGCGGGAGGAGCGGGGAGCTGTTTTTT
abundance: NA; v_gene: TRBV28; d_gene: NA; j_gene: TRBJ1-5; CDR3aa: CASGQFNQPQHF; CDR3nt: TGTGCCAGCGGACAGTTTAATCAGCCCCAGCATTTT
abundance: NA; v_gene: TRBV30; d_gene: TRBD2; j_gene: TRBJ2-4; CDR3aa: CAWSGGRANIQYF; CDR3nt: TGTGCCTGGTCTGGGGGGAGGGCTAACATTCAGTACTTC
abundance: NA; v_gene: TRBV30; d_gene: NA; j_gene: TRBJ2-1; CDR3aa: CAWTFLGRNNEQFF; CDR3nt: TGTGCCTGGACGTTCTTAGGGAGAAACAATGAGCAGTTCTTC